These T cell receptor beta chains were read from a single sample in a study of blood T cells in healthy people across ages. TCRdb reanalysed the 5' RACE reads using MiXCR and keeps one entry per CDR3 protein. The profile shows roughly 1,300,000 distinct CDR3 sequences, almost 60% of them singletons. The specimen was blood. The receptors shown here come from a man in his late teens or twenties in good health. Both conserved end residues are part of each CDR3. D genes are given only for firm matches. The size field is filled for only some rows; it gives once, few, many or a size class.

>NA|TRBV30|once|TRBJ2-3
CARREAGDTQYF
TGTGCCCGGAGGGAGGCTGGAGATACGCAGTATTTT
>NA|TRBV4-2|NA|TRBJ2-1
CASSQDVSGVYNEQFF
TGTGCCAGCAGCCAAGATGTATCGGGAGTCTACAATGAGCAGTTCTTC
>NA|TRBV5-1|NA|TRBJ2-2
CASSFSQGNTGELFF
TGCGCCAGCAGCTTCTCACAGGGGAACACCGGGGAGCTGTTTTTT
>TRBD2|TRBV7-9|NA|TRBJ2-7
CASSRTSGGVYEQYF
TGTGCCAGCAGCCGGACTAGCGGGGGAGTTTACGAGCAGTACTTC
>TRBD1|TRBV28|NA|TRBJ2-7
CASSFNRDRGHYEQYF
TGTGCCAGCAGTTTCAACCGGGACAGAGGGCACTACGAGCAGTACTTC
>TRBD1|TRBV7-9|NA|TRBJ2-3
CASSLSAGQGLPYTQYF
TGTGCCAGCAGCTTATCTGCCGGACAGGGCCTCCCATATACGCAGTATTTT
>NA|TRBV6-5|NA|TRBJ1-4
CASSNIEGSEEKLFF
TGTGCCAGCAGTAACATCGAGGGTAGTGAGGAAAAACTGTTTTTT
>TRBD1|TRBV7-9|few|TRBJ1-6
CASSFETGMNSPLHF
TGTGCCAGCAGCTTCGAGACAGGGATGAATTCACCCCTCCACTTT
>TRBD1|TRBV25-1|once|TRBJ1-4
CASSEWGTGVGPGEKLFF
TGTGCCAGCAGTGAATGGGGGACAGGGGTCGGTCCGGGTGAAAAACTGTTTTTT
>NA|TRBV20-1|few|TRBJ2-1
CSARGPWAEQFF
TGCAGTGCTAGGGGGCCTTGGGCTGAGCAGTTCTTC
>TRBD2|TRBV25-1|few|TRBJ2-4
CASSAGGSIQYF
TGTGCCAGCTCCGCGGGAGGGAGCATTCAGTACTTC
>TRBD2|TRBV18|NA|TRBJ2-1
CASSPGTSRRGEQFF
TGTGCCAGCTCACCAGGGACTAGTCGGAGGGGTGAGCAGTTCTTC